What follows is one T cell receptor (beta chain) and its context. The record originates from a study of blood T cell repertoires in COVID-19. Study-level information: The United States, Italy and Spain supplied acute and convalescent COVID-19 samples. T cells, B-cell-depleted T cells, or PBMCs supplied cDNA or gDNA.

Original processing methods: The assay estimated nucleated cells by amplifying reference gene primers. Assay used: immunoSEQ multiplex PCR; TCRdb lists only in-frame clones, some missing. Clone size and the V and J calls come from that table; the DNA yielded D and trimming. The data show around 250,000 clones, approximately 90% seen once. CDR1 and CDR2 (germline): SGHAT, FQNNGV. V was pared by 5 bases and J by 3 bases, with 20 bases between. This CDR3 spans 16 amino acids. The V gene is TRBV11-2, the J gene TRBJ2-7; possibly TRBD2 for D (7 bases). The receptor's source is a man younger than 45 who had recovered from COVID-19. What was sequenced was peripheral blood. The CDR3 region has the DNA TGTGCCAGCAGCCGGGGGGCCCGGGGGGAATACTACGAGCAGTACTTC. Amino acid sequence: CASSRGARGEYYEQYF.